This T cell receptor beta chain was profiled in a study of identical twins. Germline V lookup: CDR1 MNHEY, CDR2 SVGAGI. V lost 2 bases and J 4 bases, leaving 8 bases between the germline ends. This CDR3 region has 13 residues. TCRdb re-analysed the 5' RACE reads in MiXCR, keeping a single row per CDR3 protein. The sample carries approximately 230,000 distinct CDR3 sequences, 5.5% to 7.5% recorded once. These records were also assigned to another study, of T cells expressing NK-cell markers.

The specimen sequenced was CD8+ T cells sorted from blood. The chain joins TRBV6-5 to TRBJ1-2; the D is unclear. This sequence was found in a woman between 18 and 29 years old in good health. CDR3 DNA: TGTGCCAGCAGTTACACACCGTTCTATGGCTACACCTTC. Translation: CASSYTPFYGYTF.